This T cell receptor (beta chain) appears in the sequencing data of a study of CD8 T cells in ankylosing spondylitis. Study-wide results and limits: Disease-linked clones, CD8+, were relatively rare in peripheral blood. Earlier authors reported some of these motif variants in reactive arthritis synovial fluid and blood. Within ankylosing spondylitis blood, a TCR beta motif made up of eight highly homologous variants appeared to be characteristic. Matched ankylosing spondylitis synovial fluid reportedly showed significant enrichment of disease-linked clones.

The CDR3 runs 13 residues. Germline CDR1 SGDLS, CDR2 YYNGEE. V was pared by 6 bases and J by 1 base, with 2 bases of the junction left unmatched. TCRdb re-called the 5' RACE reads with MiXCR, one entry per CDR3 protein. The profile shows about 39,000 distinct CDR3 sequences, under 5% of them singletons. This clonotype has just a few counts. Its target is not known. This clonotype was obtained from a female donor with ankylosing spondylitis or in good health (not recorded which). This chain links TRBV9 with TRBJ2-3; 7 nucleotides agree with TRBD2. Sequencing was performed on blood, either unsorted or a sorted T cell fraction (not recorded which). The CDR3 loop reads CASTAGGTDTQYF. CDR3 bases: TGTGCCAGCACGGCGGGGGGCACAGATACGCAGTATTTT.